These 10 T cell receptor beta chains originate from one sample sequenced in a study of shared clonotypes between healthy human individuals. In the naive CD8 group, cells lacked CD45RO and were positively selected for CCR7, so terminally differentiated effector memory CD45RA+ cells were left out. Clones were read by immunoSEQ multiplex PCR, and TCRdb kept only the in-frame ones, dropping some. The sample lists roughly 2.1 million clones; approximately 94% were seen once. Sequencing used naive CD8+ T cells from PBMCs. The receptors derive from a man between 18 and 35 years old in good health. Some clones in this sample may be carry-over from other donors' samples.

The chain is built from TRBV4-3 and TRBJ2-3; the D is unclear. Germline lookup yields CDR1 LGHNA and CDR2 YSLEER. V was pared by 0 bases and J by 3 bases, with 16 bases between. The CDR3 is 17 residues long. The CDR3 sequence is CASSQDWKGWSTDTQYF. CDR3 DNA sequence: TGCGCCAGCAGCCAAGATTGGAAGGGATGGTCTACAGATACGCAGTATTTT.

This chain joins TRBV7-8 and TRBJ2-2, with TRBD2 identical over 8 bases. CDR3 size: 20 residues. Germline trimming cut 1 base from V and 3 bases from J; bases unmatched to any gene: 16. Germline CDR1 reads SGHVS; CDR2 reads FQNEAQ. This chain's CDR3 is CASSLEREFGTQLDTGELFF. CDR3 in DNA: TGTGCCAGCAGCTTAGAGCGGGAGTTTGGTACTCAGTTAGACACCGGGGAGCTGTTTTTT.

The J gene is TRBJ2-1, the V gene TRBV4-1, with D perhaps matching TRBD2 (5 bases). V was trimmed by 1 base and J by 4 bases, leaving 14 bases between them. The V gene's germline CDR1 is MGHRA and CDR2 YSYEKL. This CDR3 spans 16 amino acids. As DNA, the CDR3 is TGCGCCAGCAGCCAAGTGCGTAGCGAGGCATACAATGAGCAGTTCTTC. As protein: CASSQVRSEAYNEQFF.

V gene TRBV7-9 combines with J gene TRBJ2-1; no definite D call. The germline gives CDR1 SEHNR, CDR2 FQNEAQ (reference sequence). This CDR3 is 13 amino acids long. With 5 bases removed from V and 4 bases from J, the gap between germline ends came to 9 bases. The DNA of the CDR3 is TGTGCCAGCAGCGGGAATTCTTACAATGAGCAGTTCTTC. Translation: CASSGNSYNEQFF.

Only one count was recorded for this clone. The J gene is TRBJ2-1, the V gene TRBV11-3, with D possibly being TRBD2 (6 bases). CDR1 is SGHNT, CDR2 YENEEA, per germline. V lost 3 bases, J lost 12 bases, and 15 bases lay in between. The CDR3 consists of 13 residues. The CDR3 spells CASSFLEGGPQFF. CDR3 DNA sequence: TGTGCCAGCAGCTTTCTAGAGGGAGGCCCGCAGTTCTTC. Combining the CDR3 with reference TRBV11-3 and TRBJ2-1 gives the whole variable domain EAGVVQSPRYKIIEKKQPVAFWCNPISGHNTLYWYLQNLGQGPELLIRYENEEAVDDSQLPKDRFSAERLKGVDSTLKIQPAELGDSAVYLCASSFLEGGPQFFGPGTRLTVL.

This chain joins TRBV4-1 and TRBJ2-2; 8 bases match TRBD2. This CDR3 has 19 amino acids. Germline CDR1 is MGHRA and CDR2 is YSYEKL. Trimming cost V 2 bases and J 4 bases; bases outside gene matches: 15. DNA of the CDR3: TGCGCCAGCAGCCAATCAGCGAATTTAGCGGGGTGGTTCACCGGGGAGCTGTTTTTT. Amino acids: CASSQSANLAGWFTGELFF.

Worth noting for this clone: A read error may account for a junction end that differs from germline. The chain joins TRBV30 to TRBJ2-5; D ambiguous. CDR1 and CDR2 (germline): GTSNPN, SVGIG (reference sequence). The CDR3 extends over 14 amino acids. The CDR3 region is CAWSSRSPGPKIDF. CDR3 nucleotides: TGTGCCTGGAGTTCACGCTCACCCGGGCCCAAGATCGACTTC. The full variable domain, in which reference TRBV30 and TRBJ2-5 provide the parts outside the CDR3, is SQTIHQWPATLVQPVGSPLSLECTVEGTSNPNLYWYRQAAGRGLQLLFYSVGIGQISSEVPQNLSASRPQDRQFILSSKKLLLSDSGFYLCAWSSRSPGPKIDFGPGTRLLVL.

This clone came up once. The rearrangement links TRBV5-1 to TRBJ2-6, with D perhaps given as TRBD1 or TRBD2 (6 bases each). The CDR3 is 15 amino acids. Germline values: CDR1 SGHRS, CDR2 YFSETQ. Trimming took off 2 bases at V and 4 bases at J, with 10 bases between the two ends. The CDR3 nucleotides are TGCGCCAGCAGCTTTTGGGGGGCCGGGGCCAACGTCCTGACTTTC. Amino acid sequence: CASSFWGAGANVLTF.

As to this clone: The same CDR3 is also encoded by other DNA sequences in this sample. The chain links TRBV9 to TRBJ1-2; D perhaps matches TRBD1 (5 bases). Looked up from germline, CDR1 is SGDLS and CDR2 is YYNGEE. Trimming removed 0 bases from V and 2 bases from J, with 8 bases in between. The CDR3 sequence is 14 residues long. CDR3 residues: CASSVGGSNYGYTF. The DNA of the CDR3 is TGTGCCAGCAGCGTAGGGGGGAGCAACTATGGCTACACCTTC.

The chain employs TRBV28 and TRBJ2-7, with TRBD1 matching over 7 bases. The CDR3 length is 13 residues. Per the germline V gene, CDR1 is MDHEN and CDR2 is SYDVKM. The V segment lost 6 bases and the J segment 6 bases; nucleotides outside the gene matches: 8. Here the CDR3 DNA reads TGTGCCAGCAGGCAAGACAGGGTAGGCGAGCAGTACTTC. It specifies CASRQDRVGEQYF.